One and the same sample provided the 31 T cell receptor beta chains below, sequenced in a study of T cell responses to AZD1222 COVID-19 vaccine. Profiled with immunoSEQ multiplex PCR; TCRdb holds only in-frame clones, not every one. Of 200,000 or so clones in the sample, around 92% were seen once. The starting material was peripheral blood, obtained on day 0 of AZD1222 vaccination. All receptors come from an adult in good health.

The V gene is TRBV9, the J gene TRBJ2-1; 7 bases are shared with TRBD2. Germline CDR1 and CDR2: SGDLS and YYNGEE. CDR3 length: 16 amino acids. V was clipped by 0 bases and J by 4 bases; unmatched bases: 7. The CDR3: CASSVEAGEDYNEQFF. In DNA form, the CDR3 reads TGTGCCAGCAGCGTAGAGGCGGGAGAGGATTACAATGAGCAGTTCTTC.

The V gene is TRBV5-4, the J gene TRBJ2-3, with 11 bases identical to TRBD2. The CDR3 spans 14 residues. V lost 7 bases and J lost 1; bases outside the gene matches: 2. Germline CDR1 and CDR2: SGHNT and YYREEE (reference sequence). In nucleotides, the CDR3 is TGTGCCAGCGGGGGACTAGCGGGCACAGATACGCAGTATTTT. Protein: CASGGLAGTDTQYF.

V and J are TRBV15 and TRBJ1-4; 7 nucleotides agree with TRBD1. V trimming: 2 bases; J trimming: 7 bases; junction bases outside the gene matches: 7. CDR3 length equals 15 residues. From germline, CDR1 is LNHNV and CDR2 YYDKDF (reference sequence). The CDR3 DNA reads as TGTGCCACCAGCAGAACAGGGGCAGTAGGTGAAAAACTGTTTTTT. It codes for CATSRTGAVGEKLFF.

V usage is TRBV4-3 and J usage is TRBJ1-2; 7 bases are shared with TRBD1. V was pared by 1 base and J by 7 bases, with 15 bases of the junction left unmatched. Germline values: CDR1 LGHNA, CDR2 YSLEER. The CDR3 has 17 amino acids. The CDR3: CASSQGRLQGGPLGYTF. CDR3 DNA sequence: TGCGCCAGCAGCCAAGGACGTCTACAAGGGGGCCCCCTTGGCTACACCTTC.

The chain links TRBV5-6 to TRBJ2-1; TRBD2 agrees at 9 bases. V shed 3 bases, J shed 3 bases, and the junction held 7 bases outside the gene matches. Germline V gives CDR1 SGHDT, CDR2 YYEEEE. The CDR3 spans 16 residues. The CDR3 DNA follows: TGTGCCAGCAGCTACGAGACTAGCGGATTCTACAATGAGCAGTTCTTC. Its protein product is CASSYETSGFYNEQFF.

This chain uses TRBV10-3 with TRBJ1-1; D remains ambiguous. The V end lost 10 bases, the J end lost 2 bases, and 14 bases lay between the germline ends. The CDR3 spans 13 residues. CDR1 and CDR2 from the germline V gene are ENHRY and SYGVKD. The CDR3 DNA reads TGTGCCACCGACGCAGTAGGCAACACTGAAGCTTTCTTT. Encoded protein: CATDAVGNTEAFF.

V and J are TRBV7-3 and TRBJ1-1; D call uncertain. The V end lost 3 bases, the J end lost 1 base, and 9 bases lay between the germline ends. The germline gives CDR1 SGHTA, CDR2 FQGTGA. The CDR3 is 14 amino acids. In nucleotides, the CDR3 is TGTGCCAGCAGCTTTGGACGGGGGAACACTGAAGCTTTCTTT. It specifies CASSFGRGNTEAFF. The full variable domain, completed using reference TRBV7-3 and TRBJ1-1, is GAGVSQTPSNKVTEKGKYVELRCDPISGHTALYWYRQSLGQGPEFLIYFQGTGAADDSGLPNDRFFAVRPEGSVSTLKIQRTERGDSAVYLCASSFGRGNTEAFFGQGTRLTVV.

The gene calls are TRBV6-9 and TRBJ2-3; D call uncertain. Looked up from germline, CDR1 is MNHGY and CDR2 is SVAAGI. V was trimmed by 10 bases and J by 4 bases, leaving 18 bases between them. The CDR3 is made up of 14 amino acids. CDR3 in DNA: TGTGCCACTATCAGTTCCGTGAATCCAGATACGCAGTATTTT. Translating it yields CATISSVNPDTQYF.

The chain recombines TRBV5-4 with TRBJ2-6; no clear D. Trimming cost V 1 base and J 0 bases, with 2 bases left between them. The CDR3 loop spans 14 amino acids. Germline V lookup: CDR1 SGHNT, CDR2 YYREEE (reference sequence). The chain's CDR3 is CASSLSSGANVLTF. Here the CDR3 DNA reads TGTGCCAGCAGCTTGTCCTCTGGGGCCAACGTCCTGACTTTC. The full variable domain, its missing parts supplied by reference TRBV5-4 and TRBJ2-6, is ETGVTQSPTHLIKTRGQQVTLRCSSQSGHNTVSWYQQALGQGPQFIFQYYREEENGRGNFPPRFSGLQFPNYSSELNVNALELDDSALYLCASSLSSGANVLTFGAGSRLTVL.

This chain links TRBV5-1 with TRBJ2-1; 7 bases fit TRBD2. Looked up from germline, CDR1 is SGHRS and CDR2 is YFSETQ. This CDR3 contains 14 residues. Trimming removed 2 bases from V and 7 bases from J; junction bases left unmatched: 6. CDR3 in amino acids: CASSFGGKSNEQFF. The CDR3 region has the DNA TGCGCCAGCAGCTTCGGGGGGAAATCGAATGAGCAGTTCTTC.

This rearrangement joins TRBV3-1 (or the pseudogene TRBV3-2) to TRBJ2-5; the D gene is possibly TRBD1 (5 bases). Germline V gene data show CDR1 as LGHDT and CDR2 as YNNKEL (reference sequence). V was pared by 1 base and J by 4 bases, with 19 bases between. The CDR3 length is 17 residues. CDR3 nucleotide sequence: TGTGCCAGCAGCCAAGCATTTACCAGGGATCGCCGAGAGACCCAGTACTTC. It encodes CASSQAFTRDRRETQYF.

The chain is built from TRBV19 and TRBJ2-3, with 11 bases that match TRBD1. V lost 6 bases, J lost 4 bases, and 3 bases stayed unmatched. This CDR3 contains 14 residues. Germline CDR1 is LNHDA and CDR2 is SQIVND (reference sequence). The CDR3 region has the DNA TGTGCCAGTAGGGACAGGGGGCTTGCAGATACGCAGTATTTT. Its translation: CASRDRGLADTQYF.

The rearrangement joins TRBV12-5 to TRBJ2-1; a weak D match, TRBD1 (6 bases). V was pared by 5 bases and J by 4 bases, with 12 bases between. The V gene's germline CDR1 is LGHNT and CDR2 FRNRAP. The CDR3 covers 14 residues. The CDR3 DNA follows: TGTGCTAGTGGTGGGGGCGGCCGATACAATGAGCAGTTCTTC. Its translation is CASGGGGRYNEQFF.

The J gene is TRBJ1-2, the V gene TRBV19; D perhaps matches TRBD1 (5 bases). The CDR3 runs 14 residues. The germline gives CDR1 LNHDA, CDR2 SQIVND (reference sequence). Trimming took off 5 bases at V and 4 bases at J, with 14 bases between the two ends. Here the CDR3 reads CASSSPGRTYGYTF. The CDR3 nucleotides are TGTGCCAGTAGTTCCCCGGGACGGACCTATGGCTACACCTTC.

This clone was observed once. This chain uses TRBV4-1 with TRBJ2-1; 10 bases match TRBD2. V trimming: 6 bases; J trimming: 14 bases; junction bases outside the gene matches: 4. The CDR3 is made up of 11 amino acids. In germline, CDR1 is MGHRA, CDR2 YSYEKL. The DNA for the CDR3 is TGCGCCAGCAGTGGGCTAGCGGGAGAGTTCTTC. Translating it yields CASSGLAGEFF.

In its sample, this clone was seen once. The gene calls are TRBV29-1 and TRBJ2-1; D is possibly TRBD2 (5 bases). CDR1 SQVTM and CDR2 ANQGSEA come from the germline V gene. Trimming removed 1 base at V and 2 bases at J, with 9 bases between. The CDR3 totals 14 residues. The CDR3 DNA sequence: TGCAGCGTTGAAGGGACTGGGCCCTACAATGAGCAGTTCTTC. Protein sequence: CSVEGTGPYNEQFF.

The V and J genes are TRBV15 and TRBJ2-3; TRBD1 might be the D (5 bases). The germline gives CDR1 LNHNV, CDR2 YYDKDF (reference sequence). V lost 4 bases and J lost 2, with 7 bases in between. This CDR3 spans 13 amino acids. The CDR3 coding sequence is TGTGCCACCAGCACAGGGCTCACAGATACGCAGTATTTT. Amino acid sequence: CATSTGLTDTQYF. The full variable domain, with the rest looked up from reference TRBV15 and TRBJ2-3, is DAMVIQNPRYQVTQFGKPVTLSCSQTLNHNVMYWYQQKSSQAPKLLFHYYDKDFNNEADTPDNFQSRRPNTSFCFLDIRSPGLGDTAMYLCATSTGLTDTQYFGPGTRLTVL.

This sequence joins TRBV28 and TRBJ1-1, with TRBD1 as a possible D gene (5 bases). V was cut by 5 bases and J by 4 bases, with 8 bases left in between. Looked up from germline, CDR1 is MDHEN and CDR2 is SYDVKM. The CDR3 has 12 residues. CDR3 coding DNA: TGTGCCAGCAGTATCGACAGCACTGAAGCTTTCTTT. It encodes CASSIDSTEAFF.

The rearrangement links TRBV7-9 to TRBJ2-5; D might be TRBD1 or TRBD2, each matching 5 bases. The CDR3 length is 18 residues. CDR1 is SEHNR, CDR2 FQNEAQ, per germline (reference sequence). Trimming left V 3 bases short and J 2 bases short, with 22 bases between. CDR3 amino acids: CASSFPSGRGRPQETQYF. Here the CDR3 DNA reads TGTGCCAGCAGCTTCCCCAGTGGTCGGGGCCGACCGCAAGAGACCCAGTACTTC.

This chain links TRBV9 with TRBJ1-6; D uncertain. The V and J ends lost 3 bases and 2 bases respectively, with 9 bases between them. Germline V lookup: CDR1 SGDLS, CDR2 YYNGEE. This CDR3 is 15 amino acids long. The CDR3: CASSEDGTYNSPLHF. Here the CDR3 DNA reads TGTGCCAGCAGCGAGGACGGGACCTATAATTCACCCCTCCACTTT.

V usage is TRBV4-1 and J usage is TRBJ2-7; TRBD1 or TRBD2 may be the D gene (6 bases each). Per germline, CDR1 MGHRA and CDR2 YSYEKL. Trimming cost V 8 bases and J 2 bases, with 19 bases left between them. This CDR3 has 15 residues. The CDR3 reads CASGPYEGGPYEQYF. CDR3 DNA: TGCGCCAGCGGTCCCTACGAGGGGGGTCCCTACGAGCAGTACTTC.

The J gene is TRBJ1-2, the V gene TRBV10-3, with D hard to call. This CDR3 has 13 amino acids. The germline V and J ends were trimmed by 4 bases and 4 bases, with 10 bases remaining between them. Germline V gene sequence: CDR1 ENHRY, CDR2 SYGVKD. CDR3 coding DNA: TGTGCCATCAGTGCTCAATCCCTCTATGGCTACACCTTC. Its protein product is CAISAQSLYGYTF.

This sequence joins TRBV4-3 and TRBJ2-4, with D hard to call. The germline V gene has CDR1 LGHNA and CDR2 YSLEER. Trimming removed 3 bases at V and 0 bases at J, with 9 bases between. CDR3 length equals 15 residues. CDR3 in amino acids: CASSHRTLAKNIQYF. DNA of the CDR3: TGCGCCAGCAGCCATCGGACCCTAGCCAAAAACATTCAGTACTTC.

The CDR3 here is CASSLLGQAGQPQHF. CDR3 DNA: TGTGCCAGCAGTTTATTAGGTCAGGCGGGTCAGCCCCAGCATTTT. The V gene is TRBV28, the J gene TRBJ1-5; D gene uncertain. Germline values: CDR1 MDHEN, CDR2 SYDVKM. This CDR3 comprises 15 residues. Deletions cut 1 base from V and 6 bases from J, with 13 bases between.

V usage is TRBV19 and J usage is TRBJ2-7; D remains ambiguous. The CDR3 sequence is 11 residues long. Germline loops: CDR1 LNHDA, CDR2 SQIVND (reference sequence). V was cut by 4 bases and J by 4 bases, with 5 bases left in between. The CDR3 is CASSSKYEQYF. The CDR3 DNA sequence: TGTGCCAGTAGTAGCAAGTACGAGCAGTACTTC.

The rearrangement links TRBV29-1 to TRBJ1-1; D gene unclear. The CDR3 has 12 amino acids. Germline V gives CDR1 SQVTM, CDR2 ANQGSEA. The V end lost 1 base, the J end lost 1 base, and 4 bases lay between the germline ends. The DNA for the CDR3 is TGCAGCGTTGAAGCTCCGAACACTGAAGCTTTCTTT. Translated: CSVEAPNTEAFF.

The V call is TRBV28, the J call TRBJ1-5; D gene unclear. The CDR3 contains 12 residues. CDR1 is MDHEN, CDR2 SYDVKM, per germline. The germline V and J ends were trimmed by 3 bases and 9 bases, with 9 bases remaining between them. In nucleotides, the CDR3 is TGTGCCAGCAGTTTCGGCCCACGGCCCCAGCATTTT. It is translated as CASSFGPRPQHF.

The chain employs TRBV29-1 and TRBJ2-5, with TRBD2 matching 7 bases. CDR1 is SQVTM, CDR2 ANQGSEA, per germline. The length of the CDR3 is 15 residues. J gave up 4 bases and V 4 bases, and 12 bases lay outside the gene matches. The CDR3 DNA follows: TGCAGCGTTGTGACGATGGGGGGGGGAGTAGAGACCCAGTACTTC. This codes for CSVVTMGGGVETQYF.

V and J are TRBV20-1 and TRBJ2-1, with D unresolved. Germline lookup yields CDR1 DFQATT and CDR2 SNEGSKA (reference sequence). V lost 6 bases and J lost 10, with 13 bases in between. The CDR3 runs 11 residues. CDR3 region: CSALGVGEQFF. As DNA, the CDR3 is TGCAGTGCCCTGGGTGTGGGAGAGCAGTTCTTC.

This clone was detected only a few times. The chain recombines TRBV27 with TRBJ1-4; D may be TRBD1 (6 bases). Looked up from germline, CDR1 is MNHEY and CDR2 is SMNVEV (reference sequence). The V end lost 4 bases, the J end lost 7 bases, and 22 bases lay between the germline ends. This CDR3 is 17 amino acids long. This CDR3 reads CASSSTSGGRRGEKLFF. In DNA form, the CDR3 reads TGTGCCAGCAGTTCAACATCCGGGGGCCGTCGGGGTGAAAAACTGTTTTTT.

V and J are TRBV5-4 and TRBJ1-3; the D gene is possibly TRBD1 (6 bases). Trimming cost V 4 bases and J 6 bases, with 17 bases left between them. The CDR3 has 15 residues. Per the germline V gene, CDR1 is SGHNT and CDR2 is YYREEE (reference sequence). CDR3 amino acids: CASSTQKDSPNTIYF. CDR3 nucleotide sequence: TGTGCCAGCAGCACACAAAAGGACAGTCCAAACACCATATATTTT. The full variable domain, completed using reference TRBV5-4 and TRBJ1-3, is ETGVTQSPTHLIKTRGQQVTLRCSSQSGHNTVSWYQQALGQGPQFIFQYYREEENGRGNFPPRFSGLQFPNYSSELNVNALELDDSALYLCASSTQKDSPNTIYFGEGSWLTVV.